The clone carrying this TCR beta chain showed up many times. This specimen comes from a study of neurological immune-mediated disorders. cDNA was made by 5'RACE with 10-nucleotide random UMIs. Over 190 million TCR-beta sequences (from 15-18 subjects) were yielded by each sequencing run. A single record per CDR3 protein comes from TCRdb applying MiXCR to the 5' RACE reads. The top ten hold roughly 3.6% of the sample, which has approximately 41,000 distinct CDR3 sequences, about 14% seen once. The CDR3 consists of 15 residues. Germline V CDR1 and CDR2: SNHLY, FYNNEI. The V end was cut by 3 bases, the J end by 4 bases, with 12 bases between. Sorted libraries used 800,000 to 1,000,000 CD4+ or CD8+ T cells.

This chain joins TRBV2 and TRBJ2-2; a possible D gene is TRBD2 (5 bases). This TCR was sampled from a woman aged 60 to 75 with HTLV-1-associated myelopathy (HAM/TSP). The sample comprised CD4+ T cells from blood. DNA of the CDR3: TGTGCCAGCAGTGAGCTAGCTAAGTCCACCGGGGAGCTGTTTTTT. Translated: CASSELAKSTGELFF.